The 17 T cell receptor beta chains given below trace back to one sample, sequenced in a study of graft-versus-host responses after intestinal transplantation. TCRdb's copy holds only in-frame clones and misses some; the assay was immunoSEQ multiplex PCR. The sample has 20,000 to 25,000 clones, roughly 94% seen once. The material sequenced was PBMCs, taken 156 days after intestinal transplant. The receptors were sampled from a human patient who received an intestinal transplant, so some T cells may come from the graft donor.

The chain recombines TRBV19 with TRBJ2-7; D possibly corresponds to TRBD1 (6 bases). Trimming cost V 6 bases and J 5 bases, with 20 bases left between them. CDR1 LNHDA and CDR2 SQIVND come from the germline V gene (reference sequence). The CDR3 extends over 15 amino acids. CDR3 coding DNA: TGTGCCAGTAGGCACAGGGAAGCCCCACTAAACGAGCAGTACTTC. Translating gives CASRHREAPLNEQYF.

CDR3 protein: CASRDGRSTNYGYTF. The CDR3 DNA reads as TGTGCCAGCCGGGACGGTCGCAGCACCAACTATGGCTACACCTTC. The genes are TRBV2 and TRBJ1-2; a possible D gene is TRBD1 (5 bases). The V end lost 8 bases, the J end lost 2 bases, and 18 bases lay between the germline ends. Per germline, CDR1 SNHLY and CDR2 FYNNEI. This CDR3 has 15 residues.

V and J are TRBV27 and TRBJ1-1; D is unclear. V was cut by 3 bases and J by 4 bases, with 15 bases left in between. From germline, CDR1 is MNHEY and CDR2 SMNVEV (reference sequence). CDR3 length equals 15 residues. CDR3 residues: CASSLVRGIGTEAFF. As DNA, the CDR3 is TGTGCCAGCAGTTTGGTTCGGGGTATTGGCACTGAAGCTTTCTTT.

This chain uses TRBV9 with TRBJ2-7; the D gene could be TRBD1 or TRBD2 (6 bases each). Germline V gene sequence: CDR1 SGDLS, CDR2 YYNGEE. V was trimmed by 3 bases and J by 6 bases, leaving 10 bases between them. The CDR3 totals 12 residues. The CDR3 region has the DNA TGTGCCAGCAGCGCGGGGGCCGCCGAGCAGTACTTC. Translating gives CASSAGAAEQYF.

This chain links TRBV19 with TRBJ2-1; D gene unclear. The V gene lost 4 bases and the J gene lost 3 bases, with 7 bases spanning the gap. The CDR3 extends over 13 amino acids. The V gene's germline CDR1 is LNHDA and CDR2 SQIVND (reference sequence). Here the CDR3 DNA reads TGTGCCAGTAGTAAAGACTTCTACAATGAGCAGTTCTTC. The encoded protein is CASSKDFYNEQFF.

The rearrangement links TRBV7-2 to TRBJ2-3; D is unresolved. V was trimmed by 1 base and J by 0 bases, leaving 17 bases between them. This CDR3 contains 18 residues. Germline CDR1 and CDR2: SGHTA and FQGNSA. The CDR3, as DNA: TGTGCCAGCAGCTTAGGCGACCTAACCCTATTTAGCACAGATACGCAGTATTTT. Translated: CASSLGDLTLFSTDTQYF.

This chain joins TRBV7-8 and TRBJ2-7, with 11 bases identical to TRBD1. With 5 bases clipped from V and 2 bases from J, the junction kept 8 bases outside the gene matches. The V gene's germline CDR1 is SGHVS and CDR2 FQNEAQ. The CDR3 is 16 residues long. The CDR3 protein is CASSLEDRGQTYEQYF. CDR3 sequence (DNA): TGTGCCAGCAGCCTAGAGGACAGGGGGCAAACCTACGAGCAGTACTTC.

For the CDR3, the DNA is TGTGCCAGCAGTCCACGACTAGCGGGAATATCAGAGACCCAGTACTTC. This translates into CASSPRLAGISETQYF. The chain joins TRBV27 to TRBJ2-5; 11 nucleotides agree with TRBD2. This CDR3 spans 16 amino acids. After removal of 5 bases from V and 4 bases from J, the junction contained 9 bases not matched to a gene. Germline V lookup: CDR1 MNHEY, CDR2 SMNVEV (reference sequence).

The chain combines TRBV4-2 with TRBJ2-5, with TRBD2 identical over 9 bases. CDR1 and CDR2 from the germline V gene are LGHNA and YNFKEQ. V shed 0 bases, J shed 1 base, and the junction held 0 bases outside the gene matches. The CDR3 length is 15 residues. The CDR3, as DNA: TGTGCCAGCAGCCAAGAGCGGGGGGGCCAAGAGACCCAGTACTTC. Residues: CASSQERGGQETQYF.

CDR3 coding DNA: TGTGCCAGCAGTTTATCCCCGGGAGACGGGGAGACCGGGGAGCTGTTTTTT. Translation: CASSLSPGDGETGELFF. The rearrangement links TRBV28 to TRBJ2-2; D might be TRBD2 (6 bases). Between the trimmed V and J ends, which lost 1 base and 5 bases, there was a span of 17 bases. CDR1 and CDR2 from the germline V gene are MDHEN and SYDVKM. The CDR3 loop spans 17 amino acids.

The rearrangement joins TRBV9 to TRBJ1-3; D remains unclear. V was shortened by 3 bases and J by 0 bases, with 10 bases between the two germline ends. This CDR3 is built from 15 residues. The germline CDR1 and CDR2 sequences are SGDLS and YYNGEE. The CDR3 sequence: CASSAGGFSGNTIYF. In nucleotides, the CDR3 is TGTGCCAGCAGCGCGGGAGGGTTCTCTGGAAACACCATATATTTT.

This clone has only one observation. The chain carries TRBV11-2 and TRBJ2-5; D may match TRBD1 or TRBD2 (6 bases each). The J call is uncertain, as TRBJ2-7 better fits the DNA end. The CDR3 extends over 15 amino acids. CDR1 SGHAT and CDR2 FQNNGV come from the germline V gene. CDR3: CASSLGFGGGYEQYF. The CDR3, as DNA: TGTGCCAGCAGCTTAGGTTTCGGGGGCGGATACGAGCAGTACTTC.

This chain links TRBV6-1 with TRBJ1-3; weak D call: TRBD1 (5 bases). The CDR3 runs 12 residues. V shed 6 bases and J shed 4 bases, with 7 bases lying between them. CDR1 is MNHNS, CDR2 SASEGT, per germline. The CDR3 sequence: CASRTAGNTIYF. CDR3 DNA: TGTGCCAGCAGGACAGCAGGAAACACCATATATTTT.

Only one count was recorded for this clone. DNA of the CDR3: TGTGCCAGCAGTCCAGGTCAGTGGAACACTGAAGCTTTCTTT. Translating gives CASSPGQWNTEAFF. The J gene is TRBJ1-1, the V gene TRBV6-1; D remains unclear. Germline V gene data show CDR1 as MNHNS and CDR2 as SASEGT. The CDR3 consists of 14 residues. Trimming cost V 5 bases and J 1 base, with 11 bases left between them.

This chain links TRBV7-3 with TRBJ2-1; D may match TRBD1 or TRBD2 (5 bases each). The germline V gene has CDR1 SGHTA and CDR2 FQGTGA. The length of the CDR3 is 16 residues. The V end lost 2 bases, the J end lost 0 bases, and 11 bases lay between the germline ends. DNA of the CDR3: TGTGCCAGCAGCTTATCAGGGAGTAGCTCCTACAATGAGCAGTTCTTC. This translates into CASSLSGSSSYNEQFF.

This clone appeared once. This chain links TRBV5-4 with TRBJ2-7; TRBD2 agrees at 7 bases. This CDR3 contains 15 residues. Per germline, CDR1 SGHNT and CDR2 YYREEE (reference sequence). The V segment lost 1 base and the J segment 3 bases; nucleotides outside the gene matches: 7. The CDR3 is CASSLYIGGSYEQYF. The CDR3 bases are TGTGCCAGCAGCTTGTACATTGGCGGGAGCTACGAGCAGTACTTC.

The J gene is TRBJ2-7, the V gene TRBV7-8; 7 nucleotides align to TRBD2. The length of the CDR3 is 15 residues. J was trimmed by 2 bases and V by 4 bases; bases with no gene match: 8. Germline-derived CDR1 and CDR2 are SGHVS and FQNEAQ. The CDR3 protein is CASSSSGKGAYEQYF. The CDR3 DNA reads as TGTGCCAGCAGCTCGAGCGGGAAAGGGGCCTACGAGCAGTACTTC.